This T cell receptor (beta chain) was found in a study of identical twins. This clonotype has only a few counts. V shed 2 bases and J shed 2 bases, with 6 bases lying between them. Germline V gene sequence: CDR1 MNHEY, CDR2 SMNVEV (reference sequence). The CDR3 runs 13 residues. TCRdb reprocessed the 5' RACE reads with MiXCR, giving one entry per CDR3 protein. Of roughly 1.6 million distinct CDR3 sequences listed, around 29% are singletons. This clonotype was obtained from a newborn girl in good health. Sequenced: cord blood. The rearrangement links TRBV27 to TRBJ1-1; D gene ambiguous. CDR3 in amino acids: CASSLVHNTEAFF. The DNA of the CDR3 is TGTGCCAGCAGTTTAGTGCATAACACTGAAGCTTTCTTT.